One sample yielded the 5 T cell receptor beta chains listed below, sequenced in a study of T cell responses to AZD1222 COVID-19 vaccine. Clones were read by immunoSEQ multiplex PCR, and TCRdb kept only the in-frame ones, dropping some. In the table there are 75,000 to 100,000 clones, roughly nine tenths of which are singletons. The sequenced sample was peripheral blood, obtained on day 0 of AZD1222 vaccination. These receptors came from an adult in good health.

This clone was seen a handful of times. The J gene is TRBJ2-5, the V gene TRBV7-2; TRBD2 matches at 11 bases. The CDR3 loop spans 14 amino acids. The germline V gene encodes CDR1 SGHTA and CDR2 FQGNSA. V lost 3 bases to trimming and J lost 5 bases; unmatched junction nucleotides: 2. The CDR3 sequence is CASSLSSGGETQYF. CDR3 bases: TGTGCCAGCAGCTTGTCTAGCGGGGGGGAGACCCAGTACTTC. Looking up the rest from reference TRBV7-2 and TRBJ2-5 gives the full variable domain: GAGVSQSPSNKVTEKGKDVELRCDPISGHTALYWYRQSLGQGLEFLIYFQGNSAPDKSGLPSDRFSAERTGGSVSTLTIQRTQQEDSAVYLCASSLSSGGETQYFGPGTRLLVL.

The chain joins TRBV28 to TRBJ2-3; D is perhaps TRBD1 or TRBD2 (5 bases each). CDR3 size: 15 residues. Per the germline V gene, CDR1 is MDHEN and CDR2 is SYDVKM. The V end lost 5 bases, the J end lost 4 bases, and 16 bases lay between the germline ends. The CDR3 loop is CASSGGPRPADTQYF. CDR3 nucleotides: TGTGCCAGCAGTGGGGGTCCGCGCCCCGCAGATACGCAGTATTTT. Combining the CDR3 with reference TRBV28 and TRBJ2-3 gives the whole variable domain DVKVTQSSRYLVKRTGEKVFLECVQDMDHENMFWYRQDPGLGLRLIYFSYDVKMKEKGDIPEGYSVSREKKERFSLILESASTNQTSMYLCASSGGPRPADTQYFGPGTRLTVL.

This chain uses TRBV14 with TRBJ1-6, with D tentatively TRBD1 (6 bases). Deletions cut 2 bases from V and 7 bases from J, with 15 bases between. This CDR3 comprises 16 residues. Per the germline V gene, CDR1 is SGHDN and CDR2 is FVKESK. The DNA of the CDR3 is TGTGCCAGCAGCCAACACTCCAGGGGACGGAATTCACCCCTCCACTTT. It specifies CASSQHSRGRNSPLHF.

V is TRBV3-1 (or the pseudogene TRBV3-2) and J is TRBJ2-7; D might be TRBD1 (6 bases). The CDR3 contains 13 residues. V dropped 4 bases and J dropped 4 bases, with 11 bases sitting between them. Germline V CDR1 and CDR2: LGHDT, YNNKEL (reference sequence). CDR3 nucleotide sequence: TGTGCCAGCAGCCTAGCTCAGGGGTACGAGCAGTACTTC. Its translation: CASSLAQGYEQYF.

This clone occurred a few times. J is TRBJ1-2 and V is TRBV5-3; D not certain. TRBV5-3 is assigned to the ORF class and has an uncertain function. This CDR3 is built from 16 residues. Between the trimmed V and J ends, which lost 4 bases and 1 base, there was a span of 17 bases. CDR3 coding DNA: TGTGCCAGAAGCGTGGGCAAGACACCTAATAACTATGGCTACACCTTC. Translation: CARSVGKTPNNYGYTF.